This T cell receptor beta chain was recovered during a study of T cells in Graves' hyperthyroidism and ophthalmopathy (dated by TCRdb to between 2017 and 2020). Looking at the study overall: Peripheral blood was sampled at the time of initial diagnosis, prior to any treatment. To identify distinguishing TCR V-J signatures, a discovery cohort of about a hundred patients was used, comprising 43 with Graves' ophthalmopathy and 57 with stable Graves' hyperthyroidism. An independent validation cohort of fewer than 20 hyperthyroidism patients and approximately 17 patients who later progressed to ophthalmopathy tested prospective prediction of ophthalmopathy. The 100 discovery patients were divided at random into training and test sets in a 7:3 ratio. Thyroid tissue and blood T-cell repertoires from about 6 Graves' hyperthyroidism patients were also compared in the study. After blood sampling, hyperthyroidism patients were treated with methimazole at a starting dose of 30 mg daily, and ophthalmopathy patients were treated with high-dose intravenous methylprednisolone. The paper describes TCR Vbeta CDR3 sequencing of 120 to 150 peripheral blood samples, made up of 43 ophthalmopathy patients, roughly 80 hyperthyroidism patients and some 17 progressor patients. Broader findings and caveats from the paper: A model built on a 13 V-J signature distinguished ophthalmopathy from stable hyperthyroidism, reaching about 88% sensitivity and under 84% specificity in cross-validation and 80%/75% in testing. During validation, the model predicted progression to ophthalmopathy a median of around 6 months ahead of onset, with more than 60% sensitivity and around 73% specificity. Sample size was not statistically predetermined, and investigators were not blinded to group allocation. Most expanded thyroid clonotypes (frequency above 0.001) were also detected in blood, a finding suggesting that blood repertoires may reflect thyroid immune responses.

The CDR3 measures 13 amino acids from cysteine to phenylalanine. The read is trimmed to its CDR3 DNA, 39 bases read in frame from base 1. Relative to germline, V is 3 bases shorter and J is 0 bases shorter, with 9 bases between their ends. The germline V gene (reference sequence) provides CDR1 DFQATT and CDR2 SNEGSKA. Hyperthyroidism patients were aged 18 to 65 years and newly diagnosed, with disease duration of less than 2 months. Patients with uncontrolled infections, other autoimmune diseases, pregnancy or lactation were excluded. Clinical symptoms, serum thyroxine and TRAb, thyroid ultrasound, and orbital computed tomography formed the basis for the diagnoses. For progressor patients, blood was drawn at the first diagnosis of hyperthyroidism, before any ophthalmopathy symptoms had appeared. PBMCs were isolated from about 10 ml of fresh peripheral blood by Ficoll-Paque density gradient centrifugation. Patients classed as progressors first received a Graves' hyperthyroidism diagnosis and then went on to develop ophthalmopathy during follow-up. Total RNA was extracted with Trizol reagent, and quality was checked on an Agilent 2100 Bioanalyzer.

This clonotype was seen at least ten times. Its antigen is still unknown. Per-base quality was not reported, and no clone a single base away is much larger than it. Amplification of TCR beta CDR3 regions was carried out from RNA transcripts. The TCR CDR3 was subjected to a first round of RT-PCR using the HTBI primer set and the Qiagen OneStep RT-PCR kit. Libraries were constructed in a second round of multiplex PCR, after which size selection and purification were performed. Libraries were sequenced paired-end with 100 bp reads on an Illumina HiSeq2000. The authors processed their data as follows. SOAPnuke was used to process the raw data, removing reads that contained adapters or uncalled bases, had a mean Phred below 15, or lacked an exact match to the constant primer or identifier. High-quality paired reads were merged with COPE v1.2.5, and unique nucleotide sequences were defined as clonotypes. MiTCR v1.1 was used to align clonotypes to the IMGT TRBV, TRBD and TRBJ reference segments. Analysis was restricted to V-J combinations with a frequency above 0.0001, which covered just over 98% of repertoires. The TCS score was defined as the ratio of F50 (clonal expansion) to E x V (chaos), calculated using BLOSUM62-based TCRdist between CDR3 peptides within each V-J. Welch's t-statistics and random forest reduced roughly 530 V-J features to 13, which were used in a naive Bayes classifier (R e1071). The public reads were reanalyzed by TCRdb: fastp trimming at Q25, MiXCR alignment, in-frame beta chains only. For every CDR3 protein sequence, its rows merge into one entry that carries the most common genes and DNA. It is TCRdb's table, rather than the study itself, that gives the V and J calls and clone size. The sample table contains a few hundred thousand distinct CDR3 sequences; only one count was recorded for 15% to 18% of them. Together, the top ten hold roughly 25% of the sample.

The specimen sequenced was blood. The receptor was derived from a woman under 30 with Graves' hyperthyroidism that later progressed to Graves' ophthalmopathy. This sequence uses TRBV20-1 and TRBJ2-7; the D gene remains uncertain. The sequenced DNA is TGCAGTGCTAGTCTTAGTAGCTCCTACGAGCAGTACTTC. It specifies CSASLSSSYEQYF.